This T cell receptor (beta chain) was identified in a study of blood T cell repertoires in COVID-19. Study information: Donors in the United States, Italy and Spain gave samples during acute or convalescent COVID-19. PBMCs, B-cell-depleted T cells, or T cells were the source of the cDNA or gDNA that made up the material.

Sequenced by immunoSEQ multiplex PCR; TCRdb stores in-frame clones only, minus some. The table records about 260,000 clones, about 87% of them present only once. Germline V lookup: CDR1 SGHTA, CDR2 FQGNSA. V was shortened by 2 bases and J by 2 bases, with 9 bases between the two germline ends. This CDR3 has 14 residues. Sequenced material: peripheral blood. The rearrangement joins TRBV7-2 to TRBJ2-5, with D possibly matching TRBD2 (5 bases). This clonotype originated in a man between 60 and 70 years old who had recovered from COVID-19. The CDR3 bases are TGTGCCAGCAGCTTAAATCGGGGTCAAGAGACCCAGTACTTC. This encodes CASSLNRGQETQYF.